Listed here are 5 T cell receptor beta chains from one sample, sequenced in a study of cytomegalovirus exposure and HLA in healthy donors. PCR amplification relied on 60 Vbeta primers (plus 13 Jbeta primers). Sequencing was performed with immunoSEQ multiplex PCR; in TCRdb, only in-frame clones are kept and a portion is missing. This sample carries about 140,000 clones, roughly 83% of them seen once, and the ten largest clones take less than 2%. The source material was PBMCs. These TCRs come from a man aged 35-49 years in good health and CMV-seronegative.

J is TRBJ2-2 and V is TRBV7-6; 10 bases map to TRBD2. The CDR3 is 15 amino acids. V lost 2 bases, J lost 7 bases, and 4 bases stayed unmatched. In germline, CDR1 is SGHVS, CDR2 FNYEAQ. CDR3 sequence reads: CASSLTAGGVGELFF. The CDR3 region has the DNA TGTGCCAGCAGCTTAACAGCGGGAGGGGTCGGGGAGCTGTTTTTT. Using reference TRBV7-6 and TRBJ2-2 for the parts outside the CDR3, the full variable domain is GAGVSQSPRYKVTKRGQDVALRCDPISGHVSLYWYRQALGQGPEFLTYFNYEAQQDKSGLPNDRFSAERPEGSISTLTIQRTEQRDSAMYRCASSLTAGGVGELFFGEGSRLTVL.

The chain has TRBV7-9 and TRBJ2-1, with 9 positions matching TRBD1. The V gene end was trimmed by 5 bases and the J gene end by 6 bases; junction bases not matched to a gene: 8. The CDR3 length is 15 residues. Germline V lookup: CDR1 SEHNR, CDR2 FQNEAQ (reference sequence). For the CDR3, the DNA is TGTGCCAGCAGCCCACCCGGGACAGGGTCCAATGAGCAGTTCTTC. Translation: CASSPPGTGSNEQFF. Together with reference TRBV7-9 and TRBJ2-1, the CDR3 gives the full variable domain: DTGVSQNPRHKITKRGQNVTFRCDPISEHNRLYWYRQTLGQGPEFLTYFQNEAQLEKSRLLSDRFSAERPKGSFSTLEIQRTEQGDSAMYLCASSPPGTGSNEQFFGPGTRLTVL.

The rearrangement links TRBV5-4 to TRBJ2-1; tentatively, D is TRBD1 (6 bases). The CDR3 is made up of 16 amino acids. V was trimmed by 0 bases and J by 1 base, leaving 11 bases between them. CDR1 is SGHNT, CDR2 YYREEE, per germline (reference sequence). CDR3: CASSLGGQGSYNEQFF. For the CDR3, the DNA is TGTGCCAGCAGCTTGGGGGGTCAGGGGTCCTACAATGAGCAGTTCTTC.

This chain joins TRBV29-1 and TRBJ2-1; 7 bases agree with TRBD2. The CDR3 consists of 13 residues. The J segment lost 12 bases and the V segment lost 4 bases, leaving 12 bases of the junction unmatched. Looked up from germline, CDR1 is SQVTM and CDR2 is ANQGSEA. The CDR3 region has the DNA TGCAGCGTTGGGTTAGCGGGCGTACGAGGGCAGTTCTTC. Protein: CSVGLAGVRGQFF.

The chain uses TRBV25-1 and TRBJ2-3; 10 bases align to TRBD2. Trimming removed 8 bases from V and 0 bases from J; junction bases left unmatched: 14. The CDR3 is 18 residues long. Germline V lookup: CDR1 MGHDK, CDR2 SYGVNS. The CDR3 here is CASSEGGSGRASTDTQYF. The CDR3 DNA follows: TGTGCCAGCTCTGAGGGGGGGAGCGGGAGGGCGAGCACAGATACGCAGTATTTT.